Presented here are 30 T cell receptor beta chains from one specimen sequenced in a study of blood T cell repertoires in COVID-19. Data came from immunoSEQ multiplex PCR; TCRdb stores just in-frame clones and leaves some out. Of about 140,000 clones in the sample, over 70% were seen once. Source material: peripheral blood. The receptors stem from a woman in her fifties or sixties with acute or convalescent COVID-19.

This chain connects TRBV3-1 (or the pseudogene TRBV3-2) to TRBJ2-7; 11 nucleotides line up with TRBD1. This CDR3 comprises 14 residues. Germline V gives CDR1 LGHDT, CDR2 YNNKEL (reference sequence). Unmatched junction bases numbered 0, after V lost 3 bases and J lost 2 bases. CDR3 protein: CASSQDRGPYEQYF. The CDR3 DNA sequence: TGTGCCAGCAGCCAGGACAGGGGGCCCTACGAGCAGTACTTC.

This chain connects TRBV7-9 to TRBJ1-2; D is unclear. Germline V gene data show CDR1 as SEHNR and CDR2 as FQNEAQ (reference sequence). V gave up 4 bases and J gave up 4 bases, with 10 bases separating them. CDR3 size: 13 residues. For the CDR3, the DNA is TGTGCCAGCAGCTACGACATAGGCTATGGCTACACCTTC. This encodes CASSYDIGYGYTF.

J is TRBJ2-2 and V is TRBV5-4, with D unclear. CDR1 and CDR2 from the germline V gene are SGHNT and YYREEE (reference sequence). The CDR3 contains 15 residues. Trimming removed 3 bases at V and 3 bases at J, with 12 bases between. CDR3 protein: CASSSSSGHTGELFF. In nucleotides, the CDR3 is TGTGCCAGCAGCTCATCTTCTGGGCACACCGGGGAGCTGTTTTTT.

This clone was recorded once. The V gene is TRBV11-3, the J gene TRBJ1-1; D might be TRBD1 (5 bases). CDR3 length: 14 amino acids. Trimming cost V 0 bases and J 1 base, with 6 bases left between them. Germline lookup yields CDR1 SGHNT and CDR2 YENEEA. The CDR3 sequence is CASSLEGANTEAFF. CDR3 bases: TGTGCCAGCAGCTTAGAAGGGGCGAACACTGAAGCTTTCTTT.

The chain joins TRBV21-1 to TRBJ2-6; no DNA check was done on the table's D call, TRBD2. TRBV21-1 is described as a pseudogene. This CDR3 comprises 18 residues. The CDR3 protein is CASRFGLAGNSGANVLTF. In nucleotides, the CDR3 is TGTGCCAGCAGATTCGGACTAGCGGGGAACTCTGGGGCCAACGTCCTGACTTTC.

J is TRBJ2-3 and V is TRBV9, with 11 bases lining up with TRBD2. CDR1 is SGDLS, CDR2 YYNGEE, per germline. The CDR3 sequence is 16 residues long. V dropped 0 bases and J dropped 0; count of bases not matched to a gene: 0. This CDR3 is CASSVASGGSTDTQYF. CDR3 in DNA: TGTGCCAGCAGCGTAGCTAGCGGGGGGAGCACAGATACGCAGTATTTT.

This chain uses TRBV29-1 with TRBJ1-2; TRBD1 matches 9 bases. The CDR3 totals 13 residues. Looked up from germline, CDR1 is SQVTM and CDR2 is ANQGSEA. V shed 7 bases, J shed 2 bases, and the junction held 5 bases outside the gene matches. CDR3 loop: CSASGTGNYGYTF. CDR3 DNA sequence: TGCAGCGCCTCCGGGACAGGGAACTATGGCTACACCTTC.

The V call is TRBV19, the J call TRBJ2-5; a possible D gene is TRBD2 (6 bases). The length of the CDR3 is 16 residues. Trimming cost V 1 base and J 1 base, with 13 bases left between them. The germline V gene encodes CDR1 LNHDA and CDR2 SQIVND (reference sequence). The CDR3 DNA sequence: TGTGCCAGTAGTATAGGGGGGGTGGGCTTCCAAGAGACCCAGTACTTC. It translates to CASSIGGVGFQETQYF.

The chain employs TRBV24-1 and TRBJ2-7; 10 nucleotides agree with TRBD1. The V gene's germline CDR1 is KGHDR and CDR2 SFDVKD. This CDR3 region has 15 residues. J was trimmed by 3 bases and V by 4 bases; bases with no gene match: 5. The CDR3 DNA reads as TGTGCCACCAGTGACCCCGGGACAGGGGACTACGAGCAGTACTTC. Encoded protein: CATSDPGTGDYEQYF.

This clone has just one count. The chain carries TRBV6-5 and TRBJ2-7; 8 bases fit TRBD1. This CDR3 is built from 15 residues. Germline CDR1 MNHEY, CDR2 SVGAGI. The V segment lost 0 bases and the J segment 5 bases; nucleotides outside the gene matches: 6. CDR3 nucleotides: TGTGCCAGCAGTTACTCAATACAGGGGGTCCACGAGCAGTACTTC. It codes for CASSYSIQGVHEQYF.

The chain combines TRBV2 with TRBJ2-2; a possible D gene is TRBD2 (6 bases). Per the germline V gene, CDR1 is SNHLY and CDR2 is FYNNEI. Deletions cut 7 bases from V and 5 bases from J, with 17 bases between. The CDR3 consists of 15 residues. This CDR3 is CASIEGGAGTGELFF. The CDR3 DNA follows: TGTGCCAGCATCGAAGGAGGGGCGGGTACCGGGGAGCTGTTTTTT.

The chain has TRBV7-3 and TRBJ2-7; TRBD2 aligns across 11 bases. Trimming at V came to 6 bases and at J to 0 bases, leaving 7 bases not matched to a gene. CDR1 is SGHTA and CDR2 is FQGTGA in the germline V gene. The CDR3 is 16 residues long. CDR3 residues: CASRLTSGSYSYEQYF. The CDR3 coding sequence is TGTGCCAGCAGACTAACTAGCGGGAGCTACTCCTACGAGCAGTACTTC.

This clone was observed a few times. The chain carries TRBV5-6 and TRBJ1-4, with a possible D match to TRBD1 (5 bases). This CDR3 has 13 residues. V lost 4 bases, J lost 7 bases, and 11 bases lay in between. Germline V gene sequence: CDR1 SGHDT, CDR2 YYEEEE. This CDR3 reads CASSGGTSEKLFF. CDR3 nucleotide sequence: TGTGCCAGCAGCGGCGGGACGAGTGAAAAACTGTTTTTT. Together with reference TRBV5-6 and TRBJ1-4, the CDR3 gives the full variable domain: DAGVTQSPTHLIKTRGQQVTLRCSPKSGHDTVSWYQQALGQGPQFIFQYYEEEERQRGNFPDRFSGHQFPNYSSELNVNALLLGDSALYLCASSGGTSEKLFFGSGTQLSVL.

The rearrangement uses TRBV4-1 and TRBJ2-7; the match to TRBD2 covers 13 bases. Trimming removed 6 bases from V and 5 bases from J; junction bases left unmatched: 7. The CDR3 is 15 residues long. Germline loops: CDR1 MGHRA, CDR2 YSYEKL. In nucleotides, the CDR3 is TGCGCCAGCAGGAACCTTGGACTAGCGGGAGACGAGCAGTACTTC. Protein: CASRNLGLAGDEQYF.

V and J are TRBV12-3 or TRBV12-4 and TRBJ1-6, with D hard to call. The length of the CDR3 is 13 residues. Trimming removed 6 bases from V and 7 bases from J, with 10 bases in between. This CDR3 is CASSPGHNSPLHF. The CDR3 DNA is TGTGCCAGCAGCCCAGGCCACAATTCACCCCTCCACTTT.

The rearrangement links TRBV4-2 to TRBJ1-4; a possible D gene is TRBD1 (6 bases). Germline CDR1 is LGHNA and CDR2 is YNFKEQ. The CDR3 is 19 amino acids. With 1 base removed from V and 3 bases from J, the gap between germline ends came to 21 bases. The CDR3 is CASSQVNRDILPANEKLFF. The DNA for the CDR3 is TGTGCCAGCAGCCAAGTTAACAGGGACATTCTGCCGGCTAATGAAAAACTGTTTTTT.

The rearrangement links TRBV28 to TRBJ1-6; tentatively, D is TRBD1 (6 bases). V was clipped by 5 bases and J by 1 base, with 9 bases between them. The CDR3 contains 15 residues. Germline CDR1 MDHEN, CDR2 SYDVKM. The CDR3 here is CASSMQGSYNSPLHF. The CDR3 DNA reads as TGTGCCAGCAGTATGCAGGGGTCCTATAATTCACCCCTCCACTTT. Full variable domain (remainder filled in from reference TRBV28 and TRBJ1-6): DVKVTQSSRYLVKRTGEKVFLECVQDMDHENMFWYRQDPGLGLRLIYFSYDVKMKEKGDIPEGYSVSREKKERFSLILESASTNQTSMYLCASSMQGSYNSPLHFGNGTRLTVT.

The CDR3 DNA reads TGTGCCAGTAGTATTTGGGGGACAGGTTTTCAAGAGACCCAGTACTTC. Its translation is CASSIWGTGFQETQYF. The V gene is TRBV19, the J gene TRBJ2-5; 8 nucleotides agree with TRBD1. V lost 3 bases, J lost 2 bases, and 8 bases stayed unmatched. This CDR3 is built from 16 residues. Germline values: CDR1 LNHDA, CDR2 SQIVND (reference sequence).

The chain combines TRBV7-6 with TRBJ2-7; the D gene is possibly TRBD2 (5 bases). The germline gives CDR1 SGHVS, CDR2 FNYEAQ. The ends were cut back, 2 bases at V and 2 bases at J, with 10 bases in the middle. The CDR3 covers 14 residues. DNA of the CDR3: TGTGCCAGCAGCTTAACCGGGATTGCCTACGAGCAGTACTTC. Residues: CASSLTGIAYEQYF.

This clone was found a few times. The chain carries TRBV4-1 and TRBJ2-1; no firm D call. The V end was cut by 1 base, the J end by 8 bases, with 24 bases between. Germline V lookup: CDR1 MGHRA, CDR2 YSYEKL. The CDR3 contains 18 residues. The CDR3 region is CASSQGMIPSRRVDEQFF. The CDR3 bases are TGCGCCAGCAGCCAAGGTATGATTCCTTCTAGGAGAGTGGATGAGCAGTTCTTC.

The chain has TRBV13 and TRBJ2-5, with 9 bases that match TRBD1. J was trimmed by 5 bases and V by 5 bases; bases with no gene match: 12. CDR1 and CDR2 (germline): PRHDT, FYEKMQ (reference sequence). The CDR3 covers 16 residues. DNA for the CDR3: TGTGCCAGCAGCCCCGGGACAGGGCGAGCCCGGGAGACCCAGTACTTC. Translating gives CASSPGTGRARETQYF. The complete variable domain, with remaining parts taken from reference TRBV13 and TRBJ2-5, reads AAGVIQSPRHLIKEKRETATLKCYPIPRHDTVYWYQQGPGQDPQFLISFYEKMQSDKGSIPDRFSAQQFSDYHSELNMSSLELGDSALYFCASSPGTGRARETQYFGPGTRLLVL.

The chain links TRBV3-1 (or the pseudogene TRBV3-2) to TRBJ2-1; perhaps TRBD1 as D (5 bases). The CDR3 extends over 15 amino acids. V was cut by 5 bases and J by 5 bases, with 16 bases left in between. Per germline, CDR1 LGHDT and CDR2 YNNKEL (reference sequence). The CDR3 sequence is CASSSLTAHHNEQFF. CDR3 nucleotides: TGTGCCAGCAGCTCTCTGACAGCTCACCACAATGAGCAGTTCTTC.

The rearrangement joins TRBV2 to TRBJ1-5, with D possibly being TRBD1 (5 bases). The length of the CDR3 is 12 residues. V shed 6 bases and J shed 2 bases, with 5 bases lying between them. From germline, CDR1 is SNHLY and CDR2 FYNNEI. In DNA form, the CDR3 reads TGTGCCAGCAGCAGGGGCAATCAGCCCCAGCATTTT. Translation gives CASSRGNQPQHF.

The rearrangement links TRBV9 to TRBJ2-2, with 7 positions matching TRBD2. Per germline, CDR1 SGDLS and CDR2 YYNGEE. The CDR3 totals 14 residues. The V and J ends lost 3 bases and 1 base, in that order; junction bases with no gene match: 0. The CDR3 loop reads CASSGGRNTGELFF. CDR3 DNA: TGTGCCAGCAGCGGCGGGAGGAACACCGGGGAGCTGTTTTTT.

V and J are TRBV7-2 and TRBJ1-1; a possible D gene is TRBD1 (5 bases). Trimming took off 5 bases at V and 2 bases at J, with 15 bases between the two ends. Germline V CDR1 and CDR2: SGHTA, FQGNSA. The CDR3 spans 15 residues. This chain's CDR3 is CASSARQSLNTEAFF. CDR3 nucleotide sequence: TGTGCCAGCAGCGCCCGACAGAGCCTAAACACTGAAGCTTTCTTT. Looking up the rest from reference TRBV7-2 and TRBJ1-1 gives the full variable domain: GAGVSQSPSNKVTEKGKDVELRCDPISGHTALYWYRQSLGQGLEFLIYFQGNSAPDKSGLPSDRFSAERTGGSVSTLTIQRTQQEDSAVYLCASSARQSLNTEAFFGQGTRLTVV.

This clone was seen just once. The V and J genes are TRBV5-6 and TRBJ1-1; D ambiguous. The CDR3 runs to 15 residues. Germline lookup yields CDR1 SGHDT and CDR2 YYEEEE. Trimming removed 1 base from V and 1 base from J, with 11 bases in between. CDR3 DNA sequence: TGTGCCAGCAGCTTGCAAAGGTCAGGGAACACTGAAGCTTTCTTT. Its protein is CASSLQRSGNTEAFF.

The chain employs TRBV5-1 and TRBJ2-7, with 9 bases aligning to TRBD1. The CDR3 runs to 14 residues. Germline-derived CDR1 and CDR2 are SGHRS and YFSETQ. The ends lost 7 bases at V and 2 bases at J; junction bases unmatched: 7. The CDR3 DNA is TGCGCCAGCTGGGGCGGGACAGGGACCTACGAGCAGTACTTC. This translates into CASWGGTGTYEQYF.

This sequence joins TRBV2 and TRBJ2-2; the D gene is possibly TRBD1 (5 bases). Germline V lookup: CDR1 SNHLY, CDR2 FYNNEI. The CDR3 covers 14 residues. The V end lost 10 bases, the J end lost 0 bases, and 12 bases lay between the germline ends. The CDR3 loop reads CAKAQGSNTGELFF. The CDR3 region has the DNA TGTGCCAAGGCCCAGGGCTCGAACACCGGGGAGCTGTTTTTT.

The chain combines TRBV7-9 with TRBJ2-7; D gene ambiguous. CDR3 size: 17 residues. V was pared by 4 bases and J by 2 bases, with 21 bases between. Germline V gene lookup returns CDR1 SEHNR and CDR2 FQNEAQ (reference sequence). CDR3 nucleotides: TGTGCCAGCAGCTCTAATTCCGACCAGGCTTTTACCTACGAGCAGTACTTC. Translation: CASSSNSDQAFTYEQYF.

J is TRBJ2-6 and V is TRBV27; the D gene is possibly TRBD2 (5 bases). There are 15 residues in the CDR3. The ends were cut back, 5 bases at V and 5 bases at J, with 13 bases in the middle. CDR1 and CDR2 from the germline V gene are MNHEY and SMNVEV (reference sequence). The CDR3 DNA sequence: TGTGCCAGCAGTGGAGAGGGTAACTGGGCCAACGTCCTGACTTTC. Translation gives CASSGEGNWANVLTF.